This TCR beta chain is drawn from a study of control samples from healthy donors and cancer patients. Profiled with immunoSEQ multiplex PCR; TCRdb holds only in-frame clones, not every one. The sample records 150,000 or so clones, about 94% being singletons. As to this clone: The junction departs from germline at one end; a sequencing error may be responsible.

This CDR3 region has 15 residues. CDR1 and CDR2 (germline): MNHNY, SVGAGI (reference sequence). The sample consisted of blood. The V and J genes are TRBV6-6 and TRBJ1-1; TRBD1 matches at 8 bases. This TCR was sampled from a man in his forties in good health. The CDR3 sequence is CASSNSGGQNTEAFF. The CDR3 coding sequence is TGTGCCAGCAGTAACTCAGGGGGCCAGAACACTGAAGCTTTCTTT.